The rows below give T cell receptor beta chains drawn from one sample of a study of cytomegalovirus exposure and HLA in healthy donors. TCRdb keeps only in-frame clones here, not all; method: immunoSEQ multiplex PCR. The sample has under 300,000 clones, almost 90% seen once. What was sequenced was PBMCs. These receptors came from a woman under 30 in good health and CMV-seronegative. Each CDR3 is given with its conserved first and last residue. Each record gives: J gene, V gene, CDR3 protein.

>TRBJ2-7|TRBV5-6
CASSLVERPGYEQYF
>TRBJ1-2|TRBV28
CASSPKGQEYGYTF
>TRBJ1-2|TRBV5-1
CASNGWGLDYGYTF
>TRBJ2-1|TRBV4-2
CASSQDLWTSGNQEQFF
>TRBJ1-1|TRBV6-1
CASRATGGDHTEAFF
>TRBJ1-2|TRBV7-6
CASSPHRAGHYGYTF
>TRBJ2-1|TRBV6-1
CASSGWGRGSYNEQFF
>TRBJ2-2|TRBV5-1
CASSWALGGNTGELFF
>TRBJ1-5|TRBV10-3
CAISPGTGNSNQPQHF
>TRBJ1-1|TRBV29-1
CSVEPHGQGTEAFF